The clone carrying this TCR beta chain was found once. These data belong to a study of identical twins. Per germline, CDR1 SGHNT and CDR2 YYREEE (reference sequence). The V and J ends lost 0 bases and 1 base respectively, with 17 bases between them. This CDR3 spans 18 amino acids. MiXCR, run by TCRdb on the 5' RACE reads, gives a single entry per CDR3 protein. Of 350,000 to 500,000 distinct CDR3 sequences listed, roughly 20% were seen once; the top ten hold 12%. The rearrangement joins TRBV5-4 to TRBJ2-1, with a possible D match to TRBD2 (7 bases). The origin of this receptor is a man aged 45-60 years in good health. The sequenced sample was naive T cells sorted from blood. CDR3: CASSLAGGAFVSYNEQFF. CDR3 in DNA: TGTGCCAGCAGCTTGGCGGGGGGCGCGTTCGTATCCTACAATGAGCAGTTCTTC.